Below, one T cell receptor (beta chain) is given with its context. This sample is drawn from a study of blood T cell repertoires in COVID-19. Clones were sequenced by immunoSEQ multiplex PCR, and TCRdb holds only the in-frame ones, with some missing. The sample contains some 250,000 clones, over 65% of which appear only once. The germline gives CDR1 MDHEN, CDR2 SYDVKM. Trimming removed 6 bases at V and 4 bases at J, with 12 bases between. The CDR3 contains 13 residues. J is TRBJ1-2 and V is TRBV28; D perhaps matches TRBD1 (6 bases). Sample: peripheral blood. This TCR was sampled from a woman of 80 years or more with acute or convalescent COVID-19. This chain's CDR3 is CASSPGHGYGYTF. In nucleotides, the CDR3 is TGTGCCAGCAGCCCGGGACACGGCTATGGCTACACCTTC.